This is a list of T cell receptor beta chains from one sample in a study of blood T cell repertoires in COVID-19. Only in-frame clones appear in the TCRdb table, and some are missing; sequencing was by immunoSEQ multiplex PCR. The sample holds about 150,000 clones; more than 75% are singletons and the top ten take 7%. Input material: PBMCs or T cells enriched from blood (not recorded which). The receptor set was obtained from a woman aged 45-60 years who had recovered from COVID-19. Each CDR3 is given with its conserved first and last residue. The D gene is left open where the match is weak. Clone size, where shown, is once, few, many, or a class for clones that have expanded.

V: TRBV18
D: TRBD1
size: .
J: TRBJ2-2
DNA: TGTGCCAGCTCACCACTGACAGGGTCTTCGAGGCACGGGGAGCTGTTTTTT
CDR3: CASSPLTGSSRHGELFF

V: TRBV29-1
D: .
size: once
J: TRBJ1-3
DNA: TGCAGCGCCACGCGTGCAGGAAACACCATATATTTT
CDR3: CSATRAGNTIYF

V: TRBV24-1
D: TRBD1
size: once
J: TRBJ2-1
DNA: TGTGCCACCAGTGATCCGACAGGGAGAAATGAGCAGTTCTTC
CDR3: CATSDPTGRNEQFF

V: TRBV9
D: TRBD2
size: .
J: TRBJ2-1
DNA: TGTGCCAGCAGCGTGGGGACTAGCGACAATGAGCAGTTCTTC
CDR3: CASSVGTSDNEQFF

V: TRBV5-1
D: TRBD1
size: .
J: TRBJ1-5
DNA: TGCGCCAGCAGCTTGGAGGGGGCGGATCAGCCCCAGCATTTT
CDR3: CASSLEGADQPQHF

V: TRBV7-2
D: TRBD1
size: .
J: TRBJ2-7
DNA: TGTGCCAGCAGCTTAAAGACAGGGGGGTCCTACGAGCAGTACTTC
CDR3: CASSLKTGGSYEQYF

V: TRBV6-5
D: TRBD1
size: .
J: TRBJ2-2
DNA: TGTGCCAGCAGTTACTACGGACAGGGGGACACCGGGGAGCTGTTTTTT
CDR3: CASSYYGQGDTGELFF

V: TRBV5-1
D: TRBD2
size: .
J: TRBJ2-1
DNA: TGCGCCAGCAGCTTAATCCTAGCGGGAGGTATGACCTACAATGAGCAGTTCTTC
CDR3: CASSLILAGGMTYNEQFF

V: TRBV30
D: TRBD1
size: .
J: TRBJ2-5
DNA: TGTGCCTGGAGTGAGGGGGCCAGTCAAGAGACCCAGTACTTC
CDR3: CAWSEGASQETQYF

V: TRBV5-4
D: TRBD2
size: .
J: TRBJ2-7
DNA: TGTGCCAGCAGCCCCGGGGGGTCGGGAGCGTCCTACGAGCAGTACTTC
CDR3: CASSPGGSGASYEQYF

V: TRBV10-3
D: .
size: .
J: TRBJ2-2
DNA: TGTGCCATCAGTGAGAGAACAGGCCCGATGAACACCGGGGAGCTGTTTTTT
CDR3: CAISERTGPMNTGELFF

V: TRBV3-1/TRBV3-2
D: .
size: .
J: TRBJ1-1
DNA: TGTGCCAGCAACCCAAACGGTGCCAACACTGAAGCTTTCTTT
CDR3: CASNPNGANTEAFF

V: TRBV18
D: .
size: .
J: TRBJ2-1
DNA: TGTGCCAGCTCACCACCTTGGGGCCCCTACAATGAGCAGTTCTTC
CDR3: CASSPPWGPYNEQFF

V: TRBV7-9
D: TRBD2
size: .
J: TRBJ2-1
DNA: TGTGCCAGCAGCTTACTAGCGGGAGGGTTTTATGAGCAGTTCTTC
CDR3: CASSLLAGGFYEQFF

V: TRBV7-6
D: .
size: few
J: TRBJ2-2
DNA: TGTGCCAGCAGCTACGGGGATCACACCGGGGAGCTGTTTTTT
CDR3: CASSYGDHTGELFF

V: TRBV6-5
D: TRBD1
size: .
J: TRBJ1-3
DNA: TGTGCCAGCAGTTACGGGACAGGGGCTGGAAACACCATATATTTT
CDR3: CASSYGTGAGNTIYF

V: TRBV3-1/TRBV3-2
D: TRBD1
size: .
J: TRBJ2-7
DNA: TGTGCCAGCAGCCAAGCTAAGGACAGGGGGACACGGTCCTTTTACGAGCAGTACTTC
CDR3: CASSQAKDRGTRSFYEQYF

V: TRBV5-8
D: TRBD2
size: .
J: TRBJ2-2
DNA: TGTGCCAGCAGCCGTAACCCTAGCGGGAGATCTTCCGGGGAGCTGTTTTTT
CDR3: CASSRNPSGRSSGELFF

V: TRBV3-1/TRBV3-2
D: .
size: .
J: TRBJ1-1
DNA: TGTGCCAGCAGCGCACAGGGATTGGCTTTCTTT
CDR3: CASSAQGLAFF

V: TRBV6-4
D: .
size: .
J: TRBJ2-5
DNA: TGTGCCAGCAGGCGGACAGTAGAGACCCAGTACTTC
CDR3: CASRRTVETQYF

V: TRBV19
D: TRBD2
size: many
J: TRBJ2-1
DNA: TGTGCCAGTAGTATAGATCCCCCAGCGGGAGGTCGAAGCGAGCAGTTCTTC
CDR3: CASSIDPPAGGRSEQFF

V: TRBV18
D: .
size: .
J: TRBJ2-1
DNA: TGTGCCAGCTCACCAAGATTGGGGAGTAACAATGAGCAGTTCTTC
CDR3: CASSPRLGSNNEQFF

V: TRBV23-1
D: TRBD1
size: .
J: TRBJ2-7
DNA: TGCGCCAGCACCCTAGGACAGGGTTCCTACGAGCAGTACTTC
CDR3: CASTLGQGSYEQYF

V: TRBV6-1
D: .
size: .
J: TRBJ2-7
DNA: TGTGCCAGCAGTGAGAGAGGATCAGCCTCCTACGAGCAGTACTTC
CDR3: CASSERGSASYEQYF

V: TRBV14
D: .
size: .
J: TRBJ1-2
DNA: TGTGCCAGCAGCCTTCAGGGGTACTATGGCTACACCTTC
CDR3: CASSLQGYYGYTF

V: TRBV4-1
D: TRBD2
size: .
J: TRBJ2-7
DNA: TGCGCCAGCAGACTCCGGGCCTCCGGACTAGCGGAATCCTACGAGCAGTACTTC
CDR3: CASRLRASGLAESYEQYF

V: TRBV21-1
D: .
size: .
J: TRBJ2-7
DNA: .
CDR3: CASSLFGGGSSEQYF

V: TRBV19
D: .
size: .
J: TRBJ2-6
DNA: TGTGCCAGTACCCGACAGAGGTATGGGGCCAACGTCCTGACTTTC
CDR3: CASTRQRYGANVLTF

V: TRBV10-2
D: .
size: .
J: TRBJ2-7
DNA: TGCGCCAGCAGTGAAACCCTAGCGCCCGCAAGCTCCTACGAGCAGTACTTC
CDR3: CASSETLAPASSYEQYF

V: TRBV7-2
D: .
size: .
J: TRBJ2-5
DNA: TGTGCCAGCAGCTTATTTGGGGTTAGCGGACAAGAGACCCAGTACTTC
CDR3: CASSLFGVSGQETQYF

V: TRBV7-9
D: TRBD2
size: .
J: TRBJ2-7
DNA: TGTGCCAGCAGCACCCCAAGGACTAGCGGGCCTTCCTACGAGCAGTACTTC
CDR3: CASSTPRTSGPSYEQYF

V: TRBV7-9
D: TRBD1
size: .
J: TRBJ1-6
DNA: TGTGCCAGCAGCGGGGACAGGGATAATTCACCCCTCCACTTT
CDR3: CASSGDRDNSPLHF

V: TRBV25-1
D: .
size: .
J: TRBJ2-1
DNA: TGTGCCAGCAGGCGAGACTTCAATGAGCAGTTCTTC
CDR3: CASRRDFNEQFF

V: TRBV2
D: .
size: .
J: TRBJ2-3
DNA: TGTGCCAGCAGTGCAGGACTTTCTGCAGATACGCAGTATTTT
CDR3: CASSAGLSADTQYF

V: TRBV18
D: TRBD2
size: .
J: TRBJ2-1
DNA: TGTGCCAGCTCACCAACCGGGACTAGCGGGTACAATGAGCAGTTCTTC
CDR3: CASSPTGTSGYNEQFF

V: TRBV7-8
D: TRBD2
size: .
J: TRBJ2-1
DNA: TGTGCCAGCAGCTTGGCTAGCGGGACTCGCTCCTACAATGAGCAGTTCTTC
CDR3: CASSLASGTRSYNEQFF

V: TRBV4-1
D: TRBD1
size: .
J: TRBJ1-2
DNA: TGCGCCAGCAGCCGAGACACAGGGGGGGACTATGGCTACACCTTC
CDR3: CASSRDTGGDYGYTF

V: TRBV27
D: TRBD1
size: .
J: TRBJ2-5
DNA: TGTGCCAGCAGTTTCTGGGGAGACAGGGTGGAGACCCAGTACTTC
CDR3: CASSFWGDRVETQYF

V: TRBV3-1/TRBV3-2
D: .
size: .
J: TRBJ1-1
DNA: TGTGCCAGCAGCCAAGCTAACACTGAAGCTTTCTTT
CDR3: CASSQANTEAFF

V: TRBV28
D: TRBD2
size: .
J: TRBJ2-1
DNA: TGTGCCAGCAGTCCCCCCCTGGGCGGGAGTACGAATGAGCAGTTCTTC
CDR3: CASSPPLGGSTNEQFF

V: TRBV6-5
D: .
size: .
J: TRBJ2-7
DNA: TGTGCCAGCAGTTACTCGCCAGGAAGCTACGAGCAGTACTTC
CDR3: CASSYSPGSYEQYF

V: TRBV4-2
D: .
size: .
J: TRBJ1-2
DNA: TGTGCCAGCAGCCATCGAGACAGGTTTGGCTATGGCTACACCTTC
CDR3: CASSHRDRFGYGYTF

V: TRBV11-2
D: .
size: .
J: TRBJ2-1
DNA: TGTGCCAGCAGCTTATGGTGGAGTGAGCAGTTCTTC
CDR3: CASSLWWSEQFF

V: TRBV30
D: .
size: .
J: TRBJ2-7
DNA: TGTGCCTGGAATCGGGTATACGAGCAGTACTTC
CDR3: CAWNRVYEQYF

V: TRBV4-3
D: .
size: .
J: TRBJ2-1
DNA: TGCGCCAGCAGCCGACGACTGCAGATGAACAATGAGCAGTTCTTC
CDR3: CASSRRLQMNNEQFF